The clone carrying this T cell receptor beta chain was counted a single time. The target antigen is unknown. This CDR3 is 16 amino acids long. Deletions cut 2 bases from V and 0 bases from J, with 13 bases between. The germline gives CDR1 SGHTA, CDR2 FQGNSA. This record belongs to a study of response to subunit inactivated influenza vaccine. Study findings and constraints: New T cells are recruited in small numbers by each seasonal influenza vaccination, according to the authors' suggestion.

TCRdb itself ran the RT-PCR reads through MiXCR, one entry per CDR3 protein. Here the sample spans around 850,000 distinct CDR3 sequences, roughly 20% being singletons. The clonotype was recovered from a man aged 50 to 60 who received an inactivated influenza vaccine. The source material was PBMCs from blood, sampled 5 to 6 days after vaccination. This chain uses TRBV7-2 with TRBJ1-1; a weak D match, TRBD1 (5 bases). CDR3 sequence: CASSLFRGVMNTEAFF. The CDR3 bases are TGTGCCAGCAGCTTATTCCGGGGCGTAATGAACACTGAAGCTTTCTTT.